This T cell receptor (beta chain) is from a study of T-cell reconstitution after alpha-beta-depleted transplantation in children. The CDR3 runs to 16 residues. V shed 4 bases and J shed 2 bases, with 12 bases lying between them. It was with unique molecular identifiers that the TCRbeta library was prepared. TCRdb reprocessed the PCR reads with MiXCR, giving one entry per CDR3 protein. There are approximately 190,000 distinct CDR3 sequences in the sample; under 8.5% occur only once, and 35% lies in the top ten. The chain has TRBV12-3 or TRBV12-4 and TRBJ1-6; no reliable D call. Source: PBMCs, mostly from graft donor cells, taken 360 days after TCRalphabeta/CD19-depleted stem cell transplant. This TCR derives from a male patient between 2 and 10 years old who had a stem cell transplant for acute myeloid leukemia, so the T cells may come from the graft donor. CDR3 bases: TGTGCCAGCAGTTCCCCGACGGGCGCCTATAATTCACCCCTCCACTTT. Protein product: CASSSPTGAYNSPLHF.